This TCR beta chain was captured in a study of PD-L1 blockade in urothelial cancer. Whole-study context: Across blood samples, T cells had a median count of approximately 140,000. Study-wide findings and caveats: Stronger expansion of tumor-associated clones in blood at 3 weeks distinguished durable-benefit patients.

As for time point: peripheral blood 6 weeks after treatment start. Patients had locally advanced or metastatic urothelial carcinoma. The CDR3 contains 16 residues. The V gene's germline CDR1 is GTSNPN and CDR2 SVGIG (reference sequence). V lost 4 bases and J lost 3; bases outside the gene matches: 15. This clone has just one count. Its matching antigen is unknown. The data were produced by immunoSEQ multiplex PCR, yet TCRdb's version contains in-frame clones alone and is incomplete. The sample records around 100,000 clones, more than 85% being singletons. This clonotype was sampled from a man between 60 and 75 years old with urothelial cancer. V gene TRBV30 combines with J gene TRBJ2-7; TRBD1 agrees at 7 bases. Sequences were derived from PBMCs, sampled around atezolizumab (anti-PD-L1) treatment. The CDR3 DNA sequence: TGTGCCTGGACTCCTCCCCTGGGGACAGCATTCTACGAGCAGTACTTC. Translated: CAWTPPLGTAFYEQYF.